This T cell receptor (beta chain) was sequenced in a study of Ad26.COV2.S vaccination and SARS-CoV-2 variants. Study context: As a participant in COV1001, the donor was in the Ad26.COV2.S trial arm. Ad26.COV2.S shots went into the muscle once or twice, 56 days apart. Study outcomes and limitations: Non-spike TCR breadth was similar in vaccine and placebo recipients.

Using immunoSEQ multiplex PCR, the repertoire was profiled, and TCRdb retains in-frame clones only, with some absent. The repertoire holds approximately 350,000 clones, with 87% as singletons. A remark on this clone: The antigen remains undetermined.

Trimming removed 3 bases from V and 4 bases from J, with 13 bases in between. Germline V gene data show CDR1 as MNHEY and CDR2 as SVGAGI. The CDR3 covers 14 residues. Described treatment: roughly 19 received Ad26.COV2.S at low or high dose, single or two shots; several received placebo; per-sample allocation not given. Samples were taken on day 63 after the first vaccine or placebo injection. Participants' vaccine, an Ad26 vector, delivered Wuhan-strain SARS-CoV-2 spike. This sequence joins TRBV6-5 and TRBJ2-7; the D gene is possibly TRBD1 (6 bases). The sequence was collected from a person aged 18-65 years who received the Ad26.COV2.S COVID-19 vaccine or a placebo. Sequenced material: peripheral blood, taken in a trial of Ad26.COV2.S vaccine versus placebo. The CDR3 DNA reads TGTGCCAGCAGTTATGGGGGCGAAGGATACGAGCAGTACTTC. The encoded protein is CASSYGGEGYEQYF.